This is a list of T cell receptor beta chains from one sample in a study of blood T cells in healthy people across ages. TCRdb itself ran the 5' RACE reads through MiXCR, one entry per CDR3 protein. The sample yields 1,500,000 or so distinct CDR3 sequences, around 59% seen once. Sequencing input: blood. These receptors all stem from a man between 18 and 35 years old in good health. CDR3s include the opening cysteine and the closing phenylalanine or tryptophan. The D gene is left open where the match is weak. Only some rows state a clone size, as once, few, many or a class for expanded clones.

V,size,J,length,D,CDR3,DNA
TRBV6-6,few,TRBJ1-5,12,.,CASKVFSQPQHF,TGTGCCAGCAAGGTGTTTTCTCAGCCCCAGCATTTT
TRBV5-1,.,TRBJ2-1,16,TRBD2,CASSLALAGRYNEQFF,TGCGCCAGCAGCTTGGCCCTAGCGGGACGGTACAATGAGCAGTTCTTC
TRBV6-2/TRBV6-3,.,TRBJ2-3,12,.,CASRRVPDTQYF,TGTGCCAGCAGGAGGGTCCCAGATACGCAGTATTTT
TRBV7-9,.,TRBJ1-2,14,.,CASSLGGDDYGYTF,TGTGCCAGCAGCTTAGGGGGGGATGACTATGGCTACACCTTC
TRBV12-3/TRBV12-4,few,TRBJ2-3,15,TRBD2,CASSPGLGLTDTQYF,TGTGCCAGCAGCCCCGGACTAGGACTCACAGATACGCAGTATTTT
TRBV13,.,TRBJ2-7,13,.,CASSGHRSYEQYF,TGTGCCAGCAGTGGGCACAGATCCTACGAGCAGTACTTC
TRBV20-1,.,TRBJ1-1,15,.,CSARPTGKNRVEAFF,TGCAGTGCTAGGCCTACTGGGAAGAATCGGGTTGAAGCTTTCTTT
TRBV3-1,.,TRBJ2-1,14,.,CASSQSVARNEQFF,TGTGCCAGCAGCCAGAGTGTAGCCCGGAATGAGCAGTTCTTC
TRBV18,once,TRBJ2-7,14,.,CASSPLQGGNEQYF,TGTGCCAGCTCACCACTACAGGGGGGGAACGAGCAGTACTTC
TRBV4-3,.,TRBJ2-7,16,.,CASSQDRRTLSYEQYF,TGCGCCAGCAGCCAAGATAGAAGGACTCTCTCCTACGAGCAGTACTTC
TRBV15,few,TRBJ2-1,14,.,CATSIPGAYNEQFF,TGTGCCACCAGCATCCCGGGAGCATACAATGAGCAGTTCTTC
TRBV14,.,TRBJ2-7,13,TRBD2,CASRLAGYNEQYF,TGTGCCAGCAGGCTAGCGGGGTACAATGAGCAGTACTTC
TRBV6-6,.,TRBJ2-3,13,TRBD1,CASSNYRGDTQYF,TGTGCCAGCAGTAATTACAGGGGAGATACGCAGTATTTT
TRBV11-1,.,TRBJ2-5,15,.,CASSLDLGGTETQYF,TGTGCCAGCAGCTTAGATTTAGGCGGGACGGAGACCCAGTACTTC
TRBV27,.,TRBJ2-5,15,TRBD1,CASSPGQNPPETQYF,TGTGCCAGCAGCCCGGGACAGAATCCGCCAGAGACCCAGTACTTC
TRBV20-1,.,TRBJ2-7,15,TRBD1,CSASYPGQGVHEQYF,TGCAGTGCTAGTTATCCGGGACAGGGGGTTCACGAGCAGTACTTC
TRBV12-3/TRBV12-4,.,TRBJ2-7,14,TRBD2,CASSTGTTLYEQYF,TGTGCCAGCAGTACCGGGACTACCCTCTACGAGCAGTACTTC
TRBV12-3/TRBV12-4,few,TRBJ2-4,14,.,CASRIEVGKNIQYF,TGTGCCAGCAGAATCGAAGTGGGCAAAAACATTCAGTACTTC
TRBV4-2,few,TRBJ1-2,16,.,CASSQDLRRTPGGYTF,TGTGCCAGCAGCCAAGATCTCAGGCGGACCCCGGGTGGCTACACCTTC
TRBV10-3,few,TRBJ2-6,17,.,CAISESKPNSGANVLTF,TGTGCCATCAGTGAGTCGAAACCGAACTCTGGGGCCAACGTCCTGACTTTC
TRBV15,.,TRBJ1-2,15,TRBD1,CATSRVGEKTGAFTF,TGTGCCACCAGCAGAGTGGGGGAAAAAACAGGGGCTTTCACCTTC
TRBV6-2/TRBV6-3,.,TRBJ2-7,19,TRBD2,CASSYSRGSSGSGSYEQYF,TGTGCCAGCAGTTACTCGAGAGGGTCTAGCGGGAGTGGTTCCTACGAGCAGTACTTC
TRBV6-5,.,TRBJ2-5,14,.,CASSYRGSGETQYF,TGTGCCAGCAGTTATAGGGGGAGCGGAGAGACCCAGTACTTC
TRBV3-1,.,TRBJ1-5,18,.,CASSQDSGAGYSNQPQHF,TGTGCCAGCAGCCAAGATTCTGGGGCCGGCTATAGCAATCAGCCCCAGCATTTT
TRBV10-3,.,TRBJ2-7,16,.,CAISEFERGARYEQYF,TGTGCCATCAGTGAGTTTGAACGGGGGGCGCGGTACGAGCAGTACTTC
TRBV2,few,TRBJ2-7,13,.,CASSEGNYYEQYF,TGTGCCAGCAGTGAGGGGAATTACTACGAGCAGTACTTC
TRBV7-2,few,TRBJ2-3,14,.,CASRQQRGTDTQYF,TGTGCCAGCAGACAGCAAAGGGGGACAGATACGCAGTATTTT
TRBV6-1,.,TRBJ2-7,14,TRBD2,CASSVSGNPYEQYF,TGTGCCAGCAGTGTCAGCGGGAACCCCTACGAGCAGTACTTC
TRBV7-2,.,TRBJ2-7,15,.,CASSLVAGESDEQYF,TGTGCCAGCAGCTTAGTAGCTGGGGAGAGCGACGAGCAGTACTTC
TRBV19,.,TRBJ2-7,14,TRBD1,CASSITGAQDEQYF,TGTGCCAGTAGTATCACAGGGGCGCAGGACGAGCAGTACTTC
TRBV7-2,.,TRBJ1-6,16,.,CASSPEGWEINSPLHF,TGTGCCAGCAGCCCTGAAGGTTGGGAGATTAATTCACCCCTCCACTTT
TRBV20-1,.,TRBJ2-7,13,TRBD2,CSATSGGAYEQYF,TGCAGTGCTACTAGCGGGGGGGCCTACGAGCAGTACTTC
TRBV12-3/TRBV12-4,.,TRBJ1-1,15,.,CASTLGNTVNTEAFF,TGTGCCAGCACCTTGGGGAACACAGTGAACACTGAAGCTTTCTTT
TRBV29-1,few,TRBJ2-1,15,TRBD2,CSVTPAGLSGGEQFF,TGCAGCGTTACGCCGGCAGGGCTCTCGGGGGGTGAGCAGTTCTTC
TRBV5-6,.,TRBJ2-1,16,.,CASSLVALMGAGEQFF,TGTGCCAGCAGCTTGGTGGCCCTGATGGGGGCAGGTGAGCAGTTCTTC